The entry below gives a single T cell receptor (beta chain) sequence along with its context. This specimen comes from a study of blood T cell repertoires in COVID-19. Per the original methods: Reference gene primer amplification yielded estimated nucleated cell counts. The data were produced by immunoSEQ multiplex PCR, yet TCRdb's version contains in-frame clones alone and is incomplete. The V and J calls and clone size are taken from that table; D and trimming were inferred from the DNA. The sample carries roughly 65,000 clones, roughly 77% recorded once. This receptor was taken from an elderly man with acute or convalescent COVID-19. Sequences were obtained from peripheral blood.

The CDR3 sequence: CASSFTSDTGELFF. The CDR3 DNA reads TGCGCCAGCAGCTTTACTAGCGACACCGGGGAGCTGTTTTTT. This sequence joins TRBV5-1 and TRBJ2-2; 7 nucleotides align to TRBD2. Trimming cost V 2 bases and J 3 bases; bases outside gene matches: 1. This CDR3 is 14 amino acids long. Looked up from germline, CDR1 is SGHRS and CDR2 is YFSETQ.